The clone carrying this T cell receptor beta chain was picked up one time. Germline CDR1 and CDR2: SGHVS and FQNEAQ. The length of the CDR3 is 17 residues. V lost 5 bases, J lost 1 base, and 21 bases lay in between. Only in-frame clones appear in the TCRdb table, and some are missing; sequencing was by immunoSEQ multiplex PCR. The repertoire holds approximately 33,000 clones, with roughly four fifths as singletons. The sample belongs to a study of early stage breast cancer tumors. This receptor was identified in a person aged 40 to 49 with breast cancer. The sequenced sample consisted of blood. The chain combines TRBV7-8 with TRBJ2-7; D assignment may be TRBD1 or TRBD2 (6 bases each). CDR3 in amino acids: CASSASGRGRGSYEQYF. The CDR3 DNA reads as TGTGCCAGCAGCGCCAGCGGTCGGGGGCGTGGGTCCTACGAGCAGTACTTC.